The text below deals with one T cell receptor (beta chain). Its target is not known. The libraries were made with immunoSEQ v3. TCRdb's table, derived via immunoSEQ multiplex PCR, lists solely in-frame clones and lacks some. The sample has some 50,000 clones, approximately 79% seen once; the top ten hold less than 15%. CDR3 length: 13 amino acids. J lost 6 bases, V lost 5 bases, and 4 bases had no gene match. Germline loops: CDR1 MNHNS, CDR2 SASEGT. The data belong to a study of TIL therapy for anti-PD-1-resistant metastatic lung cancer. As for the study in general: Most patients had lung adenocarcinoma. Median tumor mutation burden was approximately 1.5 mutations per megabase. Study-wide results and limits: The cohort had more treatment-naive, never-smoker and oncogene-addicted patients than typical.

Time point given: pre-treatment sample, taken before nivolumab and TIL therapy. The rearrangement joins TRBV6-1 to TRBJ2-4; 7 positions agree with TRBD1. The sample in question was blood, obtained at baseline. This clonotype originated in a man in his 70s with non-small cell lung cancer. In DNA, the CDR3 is TGTGCCAGCAGTCAGGGGGACCTAAACATTCAGTACTTC. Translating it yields CASSQGDLNIQYF.